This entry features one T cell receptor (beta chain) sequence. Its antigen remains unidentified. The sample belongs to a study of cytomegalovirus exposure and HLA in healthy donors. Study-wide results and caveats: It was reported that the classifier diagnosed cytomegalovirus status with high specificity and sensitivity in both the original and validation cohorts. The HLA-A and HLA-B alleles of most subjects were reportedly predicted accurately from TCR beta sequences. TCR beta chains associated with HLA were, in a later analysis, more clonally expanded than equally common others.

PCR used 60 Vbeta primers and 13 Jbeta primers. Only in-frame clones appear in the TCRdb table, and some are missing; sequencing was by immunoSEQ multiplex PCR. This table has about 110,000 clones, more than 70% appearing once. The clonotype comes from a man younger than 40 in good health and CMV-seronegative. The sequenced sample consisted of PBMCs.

The CDR3 loop is CASSYTTGQINSPLHF. CDR3 coding DNA: TGTGCCAGCAGTTACACCACGGGACAGATTAATTCACCCCTCCACTTT. This chain links TRBV6-6 with TRBJ1-6; 7 nucleotides line up with TRBD1. CDR1 and CDR2 (germline): MNHNY, SVGAGI (reference sequence). Trimming at V came to 2 bases and at J to 6 bases, leaving 7 bases not matched to a gene. There are 16 residues in the CDR3.